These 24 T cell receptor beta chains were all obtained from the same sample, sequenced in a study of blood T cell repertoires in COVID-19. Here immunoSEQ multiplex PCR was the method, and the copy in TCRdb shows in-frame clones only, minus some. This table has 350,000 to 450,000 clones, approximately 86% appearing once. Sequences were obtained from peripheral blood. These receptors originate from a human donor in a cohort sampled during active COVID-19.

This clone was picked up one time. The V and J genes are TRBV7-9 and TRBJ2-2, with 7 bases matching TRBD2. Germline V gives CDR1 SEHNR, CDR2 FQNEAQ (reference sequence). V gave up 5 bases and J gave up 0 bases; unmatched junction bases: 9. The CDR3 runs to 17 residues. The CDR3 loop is CASSPPWSGANTGELFF. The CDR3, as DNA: TGTGCCAGCAGCCCGCCGTGGAGCGGGGCGAACACCGGGGAGCTGTTTTTT.

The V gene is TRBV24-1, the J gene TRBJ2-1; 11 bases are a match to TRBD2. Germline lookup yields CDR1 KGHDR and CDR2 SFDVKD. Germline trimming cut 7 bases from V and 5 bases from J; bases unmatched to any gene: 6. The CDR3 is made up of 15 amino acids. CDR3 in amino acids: CATSFGTSGNNEQFF. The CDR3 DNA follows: TGTGCCACCAGCTTCGGGACTAGCGGAAACAATGAGCAGTTCTTC.

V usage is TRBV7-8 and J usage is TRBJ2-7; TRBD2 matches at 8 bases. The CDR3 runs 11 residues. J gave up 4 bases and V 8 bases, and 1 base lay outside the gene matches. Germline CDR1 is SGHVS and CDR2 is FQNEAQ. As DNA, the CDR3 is TGTGCCAGCCGGGGGGGATACGAGCAGTACTTC. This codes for CASRGGYEQYF. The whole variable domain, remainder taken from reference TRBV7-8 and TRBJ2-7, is GAGVSQSPRYKVAKRGQDVALRCDPISGHVSLFWYQQALGQGPEFLTYFQNEAQLDKSGLPSDRFFAERPEGSVSTLKIQRTQQEDSAVYLCASRGGYEQYFGPGTRLTVT.

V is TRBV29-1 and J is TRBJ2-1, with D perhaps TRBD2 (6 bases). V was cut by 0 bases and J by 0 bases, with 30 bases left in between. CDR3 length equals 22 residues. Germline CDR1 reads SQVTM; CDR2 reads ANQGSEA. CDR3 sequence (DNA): TGCAGCGTTGAAGATTATTACCCGGCCGAGGGTAGCGGAAGAAGCTCCTACAATGAGCAGTTCTTC. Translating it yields CSVEDYYPAEGSGRSSYNEQFF.

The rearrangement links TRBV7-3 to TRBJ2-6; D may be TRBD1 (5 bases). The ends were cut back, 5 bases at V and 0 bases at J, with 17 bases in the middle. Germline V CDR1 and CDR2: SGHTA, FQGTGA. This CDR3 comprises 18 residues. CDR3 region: CASSPTFRGHSGANVLTF. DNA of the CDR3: TGTGCCAGCAGCCCAACCTTTAGGGGTCACTCTGGGGCCAACGTCCTGACTTTC.

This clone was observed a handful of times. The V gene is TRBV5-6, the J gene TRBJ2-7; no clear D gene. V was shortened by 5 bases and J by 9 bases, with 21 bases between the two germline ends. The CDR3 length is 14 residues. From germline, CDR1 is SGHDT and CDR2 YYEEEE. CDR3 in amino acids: CASSISPDLGRQYF. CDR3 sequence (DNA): TGTGCCAGCAGTATCTCCCCCGACCTAGGCAGGCAGTACTTC. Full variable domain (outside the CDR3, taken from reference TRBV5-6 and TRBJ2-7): DAGVTQSPTHLIKTRGQQVTLRCSPKSGHDTVSWYQQALGQGPQFIFQYYEEEERQRGNFPDRFSGHQFPNYSSELNVNALLLGDSALYLCASSISPDLGRQYFGPGTRLTVT.

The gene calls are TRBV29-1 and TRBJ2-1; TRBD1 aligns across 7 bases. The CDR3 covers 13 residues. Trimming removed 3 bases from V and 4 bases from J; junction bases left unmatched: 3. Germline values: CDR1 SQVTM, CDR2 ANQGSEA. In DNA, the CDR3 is TGCAGCGTTGAGGGACAGTATTACAATGAGCAGTTCTTC. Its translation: CSVEGQYYNEQFF.

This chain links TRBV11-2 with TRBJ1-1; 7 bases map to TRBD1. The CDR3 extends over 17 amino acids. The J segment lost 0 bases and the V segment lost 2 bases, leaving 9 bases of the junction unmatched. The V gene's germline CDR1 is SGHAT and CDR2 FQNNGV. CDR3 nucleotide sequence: TGTGCCAGCAGCTTAATATCCGGACAGGCCTTGAACACTGAAGCTTTCTTT. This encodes CASSLISGQALNTEAFF.

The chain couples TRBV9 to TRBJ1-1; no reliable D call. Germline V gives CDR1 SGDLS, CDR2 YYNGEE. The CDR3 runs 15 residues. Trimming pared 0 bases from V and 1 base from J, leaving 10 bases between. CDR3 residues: CASSVAPGKNTEAFF. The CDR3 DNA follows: TGTGCCAGCAGCGTAGCCCCCGGGAAGAACACTGAAGCTTTCTTT.

In DNA form, the CDR3 reads TGCGCCAGCAGCCAAGATCCGGGAATAAGGGCTGAAGCTTTCTTT. Its protein is CASSQDPGIRAEAFF. This chain uses TRBV4-1 with TRBJ1-1; D unresolved. This CDR3 is 15 amino acids long. The V and J ends lost 0 bases and 6 bases respectively, with 14 bases between them. Per germline, CDR1 MGHRA and CDR2 YSYEKL.

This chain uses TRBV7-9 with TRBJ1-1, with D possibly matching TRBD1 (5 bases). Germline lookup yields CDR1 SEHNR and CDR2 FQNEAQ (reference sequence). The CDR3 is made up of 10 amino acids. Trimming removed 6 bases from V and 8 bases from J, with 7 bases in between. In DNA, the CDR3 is TGTGCCAGCAGTAGGGGAGAAGCTTTCTTT. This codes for CASSRGEAFF.

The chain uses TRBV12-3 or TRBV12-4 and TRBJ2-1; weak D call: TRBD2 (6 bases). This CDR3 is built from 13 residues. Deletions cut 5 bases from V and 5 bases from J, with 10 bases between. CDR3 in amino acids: CASSPGLNNEQFF. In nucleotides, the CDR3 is TGTGCCAGCAGTCCGGGACTTAACAATGAGCAGTTCTTC.

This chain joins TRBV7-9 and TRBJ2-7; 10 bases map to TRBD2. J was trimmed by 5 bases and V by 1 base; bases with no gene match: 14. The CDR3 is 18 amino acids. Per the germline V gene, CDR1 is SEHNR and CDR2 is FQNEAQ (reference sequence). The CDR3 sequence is CASSLEGWRGLASHEQYF. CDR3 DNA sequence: TGTGCCAGCAGCTTAGAGGGTTGGCGGGGACTAGCGAGCCACGAGCAGTACTTC.

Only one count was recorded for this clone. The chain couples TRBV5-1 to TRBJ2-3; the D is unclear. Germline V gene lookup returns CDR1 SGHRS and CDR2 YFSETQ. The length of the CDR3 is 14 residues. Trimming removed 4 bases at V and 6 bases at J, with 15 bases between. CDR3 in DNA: TGCGCCAGCAGCCTGGGCGCCAACGGGGATACGCAGTATTTT. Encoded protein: CASSLGANGDTQYF.

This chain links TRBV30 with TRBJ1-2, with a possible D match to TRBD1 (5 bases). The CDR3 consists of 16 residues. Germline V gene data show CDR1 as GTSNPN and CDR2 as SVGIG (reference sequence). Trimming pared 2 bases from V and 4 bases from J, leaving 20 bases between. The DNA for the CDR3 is TGTGCCTGGAGTACCCCAGGGAAGGTGATGGGCTATGGCTACACCTTC. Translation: CAWSTPGKVMGYGYTF.

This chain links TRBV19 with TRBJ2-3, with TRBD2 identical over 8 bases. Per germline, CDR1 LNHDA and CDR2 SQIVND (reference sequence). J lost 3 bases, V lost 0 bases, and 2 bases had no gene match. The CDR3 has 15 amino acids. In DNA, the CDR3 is TGTGCCAGTAGTATAGAGGGCGGGGGGACAGATACGCAGTATTTT. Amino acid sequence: CASSIEGGGTDTQYF.

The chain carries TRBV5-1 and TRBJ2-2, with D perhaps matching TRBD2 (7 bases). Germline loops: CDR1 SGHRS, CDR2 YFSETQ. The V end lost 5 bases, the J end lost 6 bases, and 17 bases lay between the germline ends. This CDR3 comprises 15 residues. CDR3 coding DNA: TGCGCCAGCAGTCCGGCCAGGGGAGGGTCCGGGGAGCTGTTTTTT. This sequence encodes CASSPARGGSGELFF.

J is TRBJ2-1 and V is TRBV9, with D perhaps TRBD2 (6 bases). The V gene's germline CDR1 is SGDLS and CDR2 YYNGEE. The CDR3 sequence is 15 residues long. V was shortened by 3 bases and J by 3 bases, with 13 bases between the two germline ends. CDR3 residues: CASSDSGPSYNEQFF. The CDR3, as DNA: TGTGCCAGCAGCGATAGCGGTCCAAGCTACAATGAGCAGTTCTTC.

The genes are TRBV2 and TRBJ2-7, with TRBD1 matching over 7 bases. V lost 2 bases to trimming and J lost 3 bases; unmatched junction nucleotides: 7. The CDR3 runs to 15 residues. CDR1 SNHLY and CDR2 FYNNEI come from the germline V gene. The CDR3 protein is CASSENRGRYYEQYF. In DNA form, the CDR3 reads TGTGCCAGCAGTGAAAACAGGGGCAGGTACTACGAGCAGTACTTC.

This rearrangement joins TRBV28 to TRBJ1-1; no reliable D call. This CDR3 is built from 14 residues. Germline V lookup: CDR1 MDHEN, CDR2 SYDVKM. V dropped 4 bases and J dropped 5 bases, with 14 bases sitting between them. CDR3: CASSSPRRETEAFF. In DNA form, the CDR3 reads TGTGCCAGCAGTTCACCTCGAAGGGAGACTGAAGCTTTCTTT.

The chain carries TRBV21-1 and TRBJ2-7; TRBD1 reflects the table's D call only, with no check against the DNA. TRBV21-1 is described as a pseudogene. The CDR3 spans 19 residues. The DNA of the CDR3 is TGTGCCAGCAGCAAAGAAGGGACAGGGGGGACCTGGGGCTCCTACGAGCAGTACTTC. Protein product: CASSKEGTGGTWGSYEQYF.

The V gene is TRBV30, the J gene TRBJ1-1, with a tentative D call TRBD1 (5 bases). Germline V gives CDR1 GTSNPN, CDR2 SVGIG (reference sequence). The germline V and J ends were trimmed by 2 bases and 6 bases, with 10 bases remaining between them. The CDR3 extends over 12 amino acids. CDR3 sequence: CAWSTRVAEAFF. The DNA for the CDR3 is TGTGCCTGGAGTACCAGGGTAGCTGAAGCTTTCTTT.

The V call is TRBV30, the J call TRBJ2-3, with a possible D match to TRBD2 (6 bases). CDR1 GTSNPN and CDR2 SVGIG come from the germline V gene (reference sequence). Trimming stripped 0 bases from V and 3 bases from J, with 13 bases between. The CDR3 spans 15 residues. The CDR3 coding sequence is TGTGCCTGGAGTGTCTCGGGGAGGAGAACAGATACGCAGTATTTT. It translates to CAWSVSGRRTDTQYF.

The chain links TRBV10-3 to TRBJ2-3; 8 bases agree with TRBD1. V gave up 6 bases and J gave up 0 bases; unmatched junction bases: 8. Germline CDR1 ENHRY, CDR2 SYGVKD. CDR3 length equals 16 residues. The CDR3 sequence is CAISQSGGGSTDTQYF. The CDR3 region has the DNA TGTGCCATCAGCCAATCAGGGGGCGGGAGCACAGATACGCAGTATTTT.